A selection of T cell receptor beta chains follows, all from one sample in a study of PD-L1 blockade in urothelial cancer. TCRdb keeps only in-frame clones here, not all; method: immunoSEQ multiplex PCR. The table includes more than 55,000 clones, about four fifths detected once. Here the sequenced sample was PBMCs, taken around atezolizumab (anti-PD-L1) treatment. These receptors were taken from a man aged 65 to 79 with urothelial cancer. Each CDR3 is given without its conserved first and last residue. The size entry is marked missing in some rows and otherwise reads once, few, many or a size class.

NA TRBV25-1 ASSPQETQY
once TRBV6-5 ASSYPGTGEAF
NA TRBV19 ASSIHPGEFTGELF
NA TRBV5-1 ASSLGLGTGAYEQY
NA TRBV6-5 ASSLDRGGNSPLH
NA TRBV7-2 ASSLVNGGGVADTQY
NA TRBV5-1 ASSLDGRTSVQPQH
NA TRBV9 ASSARGNTEAF
NA TRBV18 ASSPSRGLETQY
once TRBV30 AWSVLGQLNTEAF
NA TRBV7-8 ASSLSSQGWDTEAF
few TRBV11-2 ASSLGLAGGQETQY
NA TRBV18 ASSLNGPSSGNTIY
NA TRBV13 ASSLGREKAF
NA TRBV6-5 ASSGGGRETQY
NA TRBV5-1 ASSEEGNQETQY
NA TRBV4-1 ASSLGQGGQPQH
NA TRBV18 ASSPYHPGRESGAKNIQY
NA TRBV4-2 ASSQDQRGAGGYT
NA TRBV7-9 ASSPRDRENSPLH
many TRBV18 ASSPTESNYGYT
few TRBV30 AWSPGRRGNEQF
many TRBV7-9 ASSLVAAGSYEQY
NA TRBV19 ASSIRRGQGYYGYT
NA TRBV23-1 ASRPGPGTAYEQY
NA TRBV6-5 ASSYATGGAYGYT
NA TRBV6-5 ATGNRAGLYGYT
NA TRBV9 ASSFAGTGTDTQY
NA TRBV29-1 SVALAGRETQY
NA TRBV7-3 ASETSGDTDTQY
NA TRBV7-2 ASSPPGGGTQY
NA TRBV6-5 ASSYSGLKDTQY